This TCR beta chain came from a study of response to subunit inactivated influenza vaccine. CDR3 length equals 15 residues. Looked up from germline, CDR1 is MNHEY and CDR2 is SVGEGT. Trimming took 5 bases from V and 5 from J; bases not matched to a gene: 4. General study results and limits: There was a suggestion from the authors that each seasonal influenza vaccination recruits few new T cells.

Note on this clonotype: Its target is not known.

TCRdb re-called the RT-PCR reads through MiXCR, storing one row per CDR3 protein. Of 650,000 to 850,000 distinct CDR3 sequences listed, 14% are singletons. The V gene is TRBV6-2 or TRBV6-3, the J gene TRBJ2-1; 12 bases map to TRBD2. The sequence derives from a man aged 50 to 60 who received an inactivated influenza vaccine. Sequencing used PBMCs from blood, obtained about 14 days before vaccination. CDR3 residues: CASSTRTSGNNEQFF. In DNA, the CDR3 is TGTGCCAGCAGTACACGGACTAGCGGGAACAATGAGCAGTTCTTC.